Listed here are 4 T cell receptor beta chains from one sample, sequenced in a study of T cell responses to AZD1222 COVID-19 vaccine. Repertoires were generated with immunoSEQ multiplex PCR, while TCRdb's copy carries only in-frame clones and drops some. The sample lists 140,000 to 150,000 clones, approximately 88% occurring once. The material was peripheral blood, obtained on day 0 of AZD1222 vaccination. The receptors shown here come from an adult in good health.

This clone occurred once. This chain connects TRBV23-1 to TRBJ1-2; unclear D gene. TRBV23-1 has ORF status, its function being uncertain. V was cut by 7 bases and J by 1 base, with 16 bases left in between. This CDR3 spans 15 amino acids. The CDR3 DNA reads as TGCGCCAGCACCCAAGGTTCGGGAGGTAACTATGGCTACACCTTC. Its translation is CASTQGSGGNYGYTF.

The chain recombines TRBV30 with TRBJ1-2; maybe TRBD1 (5 bases). CDR1 is GTSNPN, CDR2 SVGIG, per germline (reference sequence). Trimming took off 5 bases at V and 6 bases at J, with 19 bases between the two ends. The CDR3 totals 14 residues. CDR3 amino acids: CAWLKAGTVDGYTF. For the CDR3, the DNA is TGTGCCTGGCTGAAGGCCGGGACGGTGGATGGCTACACCTTC.

The V and J genes are TRBV12-3 or TRBV12-4 and TRBJ1-1; TRBD1 is a possible D gene (5 bases). The CDR3 runs to 13 residues. V was shortened by 11 bases and J by 0 bases, with 13 bases between the two germline ends. In nucleotides, the CDR3 is TGTGCCGACGGGGGGGTTCTGAACACTGAAGCTTTCTTT. Protein sequence: CADGGVLNTEAFF.

The chain couples TRBV6-5 to TRBJ1-4; TRBD1 is a possible D gene (5 bases). CDR3 length equals 13 residues. V lost 5 bases, J lost 5 bases, and 9 bases lay in between. The germline gives CDR1 MNHEY, CDR2 SVGAGI. The CDR3 DNA follows: TGTGCCAGCAGTAGGGACCGAAATGAAAAACTGTTTTTT. Translation: CASSRDRNEKLFF.